This paragraph covers one TCR beta chain sequence. The data originate from a study of T cell responses to AZD1222 COVID-19 vaccine. Per germline, CDR1 SGHTS and CDR2 YDEGEE. Trimming took off 4 bases at V and 8 bases at J, with 4 bases between the two ends. CDR3 length: 10 residues. Sequencing used immunoSEQ multiplex PCR; TCRdb keeps in-frame clones, though not all of them. Of 150,000 to 200,000 clones listed, approximately 95% are singletons. The chain uses TRBV5-8 and TRBJ2-4; D gene uncertain. The clonotype was recovered from an adult in good health. This material consisted of peripheral blood, taken on day 0 of AZD1222 vaccination. CDR3 amino acids: CASSIHIQYF. CDR3 sequence (DNA): TGTGCCAGCAGCATACACATTCAGTACTTC.